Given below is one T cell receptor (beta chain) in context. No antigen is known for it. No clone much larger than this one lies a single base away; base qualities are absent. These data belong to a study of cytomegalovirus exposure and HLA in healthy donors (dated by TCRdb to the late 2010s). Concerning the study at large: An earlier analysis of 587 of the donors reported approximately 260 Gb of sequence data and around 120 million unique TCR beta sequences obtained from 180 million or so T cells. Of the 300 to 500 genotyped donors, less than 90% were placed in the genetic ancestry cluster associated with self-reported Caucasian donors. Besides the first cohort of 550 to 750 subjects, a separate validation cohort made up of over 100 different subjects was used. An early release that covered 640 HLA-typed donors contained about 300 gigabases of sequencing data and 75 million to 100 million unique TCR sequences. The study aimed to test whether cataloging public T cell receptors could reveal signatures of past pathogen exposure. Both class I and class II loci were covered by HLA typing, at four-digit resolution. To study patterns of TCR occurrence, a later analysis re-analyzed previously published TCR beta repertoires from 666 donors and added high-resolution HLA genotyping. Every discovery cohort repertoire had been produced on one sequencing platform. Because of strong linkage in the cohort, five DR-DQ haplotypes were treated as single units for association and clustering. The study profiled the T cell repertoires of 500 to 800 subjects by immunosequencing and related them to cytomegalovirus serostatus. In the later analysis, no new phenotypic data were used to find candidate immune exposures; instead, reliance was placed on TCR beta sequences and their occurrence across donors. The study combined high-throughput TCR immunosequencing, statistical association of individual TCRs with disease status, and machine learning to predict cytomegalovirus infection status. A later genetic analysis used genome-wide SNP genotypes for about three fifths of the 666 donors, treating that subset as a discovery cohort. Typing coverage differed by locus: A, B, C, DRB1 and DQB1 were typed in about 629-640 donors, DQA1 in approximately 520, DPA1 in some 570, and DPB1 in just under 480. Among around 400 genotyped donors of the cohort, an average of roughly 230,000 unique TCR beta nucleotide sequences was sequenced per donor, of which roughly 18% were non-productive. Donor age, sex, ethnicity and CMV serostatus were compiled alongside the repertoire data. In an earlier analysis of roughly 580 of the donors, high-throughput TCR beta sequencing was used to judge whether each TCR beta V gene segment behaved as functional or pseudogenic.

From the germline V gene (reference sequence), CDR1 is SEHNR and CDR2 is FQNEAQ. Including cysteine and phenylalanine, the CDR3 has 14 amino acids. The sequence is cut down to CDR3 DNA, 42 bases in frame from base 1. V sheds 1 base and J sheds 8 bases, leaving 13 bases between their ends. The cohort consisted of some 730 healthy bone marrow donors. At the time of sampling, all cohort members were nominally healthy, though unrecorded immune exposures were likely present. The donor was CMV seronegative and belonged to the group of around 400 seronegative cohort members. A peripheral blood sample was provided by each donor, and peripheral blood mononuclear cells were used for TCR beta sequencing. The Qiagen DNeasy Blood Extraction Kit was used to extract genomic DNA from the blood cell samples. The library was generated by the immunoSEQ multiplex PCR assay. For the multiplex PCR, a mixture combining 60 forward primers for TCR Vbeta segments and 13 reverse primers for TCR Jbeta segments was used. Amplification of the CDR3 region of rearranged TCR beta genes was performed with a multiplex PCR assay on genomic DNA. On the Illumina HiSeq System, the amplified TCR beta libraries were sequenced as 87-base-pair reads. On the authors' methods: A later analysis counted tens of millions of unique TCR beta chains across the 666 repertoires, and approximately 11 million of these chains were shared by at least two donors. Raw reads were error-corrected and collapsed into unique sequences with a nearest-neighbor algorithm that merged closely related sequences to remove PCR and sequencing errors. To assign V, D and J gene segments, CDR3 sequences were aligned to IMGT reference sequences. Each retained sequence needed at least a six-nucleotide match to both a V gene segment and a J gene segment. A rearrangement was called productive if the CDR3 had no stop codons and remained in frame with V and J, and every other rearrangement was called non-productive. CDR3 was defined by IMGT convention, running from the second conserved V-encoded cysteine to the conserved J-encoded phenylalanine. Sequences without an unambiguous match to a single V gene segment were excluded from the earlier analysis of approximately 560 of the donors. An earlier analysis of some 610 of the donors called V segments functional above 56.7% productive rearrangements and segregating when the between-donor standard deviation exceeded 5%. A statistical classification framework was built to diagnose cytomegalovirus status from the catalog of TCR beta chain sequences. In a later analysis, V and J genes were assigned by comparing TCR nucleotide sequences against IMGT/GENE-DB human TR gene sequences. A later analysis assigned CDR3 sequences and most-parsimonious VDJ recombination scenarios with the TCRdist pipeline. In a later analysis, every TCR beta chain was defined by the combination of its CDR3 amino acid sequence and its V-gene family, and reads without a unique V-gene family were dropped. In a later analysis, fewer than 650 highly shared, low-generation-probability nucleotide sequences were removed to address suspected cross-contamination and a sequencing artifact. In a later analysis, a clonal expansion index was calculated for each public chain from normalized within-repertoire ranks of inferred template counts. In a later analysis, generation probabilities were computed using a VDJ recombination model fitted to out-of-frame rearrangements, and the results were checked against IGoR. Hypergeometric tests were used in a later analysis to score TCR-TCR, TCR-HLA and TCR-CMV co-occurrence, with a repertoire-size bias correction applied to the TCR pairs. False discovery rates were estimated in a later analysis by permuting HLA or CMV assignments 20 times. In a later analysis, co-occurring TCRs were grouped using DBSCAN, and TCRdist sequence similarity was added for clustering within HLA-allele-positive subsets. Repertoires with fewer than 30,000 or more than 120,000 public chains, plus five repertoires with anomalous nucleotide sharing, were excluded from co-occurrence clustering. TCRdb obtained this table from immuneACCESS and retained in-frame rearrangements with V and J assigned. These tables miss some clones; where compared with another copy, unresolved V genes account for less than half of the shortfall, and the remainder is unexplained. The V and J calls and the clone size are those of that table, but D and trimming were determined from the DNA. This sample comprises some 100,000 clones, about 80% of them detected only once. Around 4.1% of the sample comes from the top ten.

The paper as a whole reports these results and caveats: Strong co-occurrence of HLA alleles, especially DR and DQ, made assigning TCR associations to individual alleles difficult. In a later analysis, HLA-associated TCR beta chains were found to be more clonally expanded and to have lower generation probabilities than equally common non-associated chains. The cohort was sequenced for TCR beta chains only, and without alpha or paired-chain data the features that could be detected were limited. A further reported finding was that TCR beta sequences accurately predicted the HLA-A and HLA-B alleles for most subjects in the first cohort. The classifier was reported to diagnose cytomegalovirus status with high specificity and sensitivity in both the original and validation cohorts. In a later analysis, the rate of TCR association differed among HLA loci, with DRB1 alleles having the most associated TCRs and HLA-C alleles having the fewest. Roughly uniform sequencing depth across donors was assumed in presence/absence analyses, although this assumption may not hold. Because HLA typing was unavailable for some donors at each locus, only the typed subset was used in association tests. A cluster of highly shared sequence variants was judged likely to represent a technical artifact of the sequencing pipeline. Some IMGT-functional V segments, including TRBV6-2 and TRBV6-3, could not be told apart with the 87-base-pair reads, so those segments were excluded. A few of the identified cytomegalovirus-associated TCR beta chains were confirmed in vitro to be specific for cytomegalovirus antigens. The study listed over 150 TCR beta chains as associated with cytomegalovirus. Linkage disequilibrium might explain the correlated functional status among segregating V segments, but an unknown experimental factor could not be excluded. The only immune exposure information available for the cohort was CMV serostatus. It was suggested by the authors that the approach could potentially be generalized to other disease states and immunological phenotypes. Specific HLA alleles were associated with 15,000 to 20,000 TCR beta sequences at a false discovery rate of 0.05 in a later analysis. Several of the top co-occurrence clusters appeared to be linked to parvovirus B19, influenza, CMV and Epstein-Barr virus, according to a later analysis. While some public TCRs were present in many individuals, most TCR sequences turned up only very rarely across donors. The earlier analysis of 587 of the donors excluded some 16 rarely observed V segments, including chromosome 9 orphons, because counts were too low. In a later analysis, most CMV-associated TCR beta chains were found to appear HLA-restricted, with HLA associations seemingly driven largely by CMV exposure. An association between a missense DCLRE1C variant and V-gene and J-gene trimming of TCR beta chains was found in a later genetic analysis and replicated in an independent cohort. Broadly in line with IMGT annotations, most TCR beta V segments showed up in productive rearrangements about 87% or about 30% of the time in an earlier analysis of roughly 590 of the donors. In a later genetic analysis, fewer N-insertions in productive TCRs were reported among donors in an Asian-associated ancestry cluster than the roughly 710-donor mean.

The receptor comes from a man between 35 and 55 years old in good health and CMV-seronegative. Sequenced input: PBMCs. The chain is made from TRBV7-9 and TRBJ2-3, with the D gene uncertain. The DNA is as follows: TGTGCCAGCAGCTTAGACGTCAGTTCGATTACGCAGTATTTT. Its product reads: CASSLDVSSITQYF.